One sample yielded the 21 T cell receptor beta chains listed below, sequenced in a study of blood T cell repertoires in COVID-19. Generated by immunoSEQ multiplex PCR, the TCRdb table keeps only in-frame clones and is missing some. The sample holds approximately 210,000 clones, more than 70% seen once. Sequencing was done on a sample of peripheral blood. These TCRs come from a woman older than 75 with acute or convalescent COVID-19.

Of note for this clone: Other DNA sequences within the sample encode an identical CDR3. The J gene is TRBJ1-5, the V gene TRBV19; D not resolved. The V end lost 6 bases, the J end lost 2 bases, and 11 bases lay between the germline ends. The CDR3 covers 14 residues. Germline CDR1 and CDR2: LNHDA and SQIVND (reference sequence). The CDR3 region is CASSPRGGNQPQHF. In DNA, the CDR3 is TGTGCCAGTAGCCCACGAGGAGGCAATCAGCCCCAGCATTTT. Full variable domain (rest looked up from reference TRBV19 and TRBJ1-5): DGGITQSPKYLFRKEGQNVTLSCEQNLNHDAMYWYRQDPGQGLRLIYYSQIVNDFQKGDIAEGYSVSREKKESFPLTVTSAQKNPTAFYLCASSPRGGNQPQHFGDGTRLSIL.

This clone was picked up one time. The chain is built from TRBV2 and TRBJ1-5; tentative D call: TRBD1 (5 bases). The CDR3 has 14 amino acids. Looked up from germline, CDR1 is SNHLY and CDR2 is FYNNEI. V was cut by 4 bases and J by 6 bases, with 13 bases left in between. The CDR3 region is CASSAFQGSQPQHF. As DNA, the CDR3 is TGTGCCAGCAGTGCGTTCCAGGGAAGTCAGCCCCAGCATTTT.

This chain connects TRBV14 to TRBJ2-7; D possibly corresponds to TRBD2 (5 bases). V lost 4 bases and J 3 bases, leaving 13 bases between the germline ends. Germline CDR1 is SGHDN and CDR2 is FVKESK. CDR3 size: 14 residues. CDR3 sequence (DNA): TGTGCCAGCAGCCTGGTCAAGGGAGTCTACGAGCAGTACTTC. Its protein is CASSLVKGVYEQYF.

The rearrangement uses TRBV7-2 and TRBJ1-5; D may be TRBD1 (6 bases). Trimming took 5 bases from V and 0 from J, leaving 17 bases between them. Germline-derived CDR1 and CDR2 are SGHTA and FQGNSA. CDR3 size: 17 residues. The CDR3: CASSPSRDINSNQPQHF. For the CDR3, the DNA is TGTGCCAGCAGCCCGTCCCGGGACATTAATAGCAATCAGCCCCAGCATTTT.

A single count supports this clone. The gene calls are TRBV7-2 and TRBJ1-2; D is unclear. Germline values: CDR1 SGHTA, CDR2 FQGNSA. The CDR3 spans 13 residues. Trimming removed 9 bases from V and 1 base from J, with 12 bases in between. In nucleotides, the CDR3 is TGTGCCAGTACAAGGAGGGATAACTATGGCTACACCTTC. It specifies CASTRRDNYGYTF.

This chain links TRBV19 with TRBJ2-2; 15 bases are shared with TRBD2. The CDR3 runs 19 residues. The ends lost 8 bases at V and 4 bases at J; junction bases unmatched: 14. Germline lookup yields CDR1 LNHDA and CDR2 SQIVND (reference sequence). Written as DNA, the CDR3 is TGTGCCAGTTTCGGTGGAGGACTAGCGGGGGGGTACGGCACCGGGGAGCTGTTTTTT. Amino acids: CASFGGGLAGGYGTGELFF.

CDR3 nucleotides: TGCGCCAGCAGCTTGGCCAGAGGACAGGGGGGCCCCATCGAGACCCAGTACTTC. Translated: CASSLARGQGGPIETQYF. The genes are TRBV5-1 and TRBJ2-5; TRBD1 matches 10 bases. Germline-derived CDR1 and CDR2 are SGHRS and YFSETQ. Germline trimming cut 0 bases from V and 5 bases from J; bases unmatched to any gene: 13. The CDR3 contains 18 residues.

Only a few counts were recorded for this clone. V gene TRBV3-1 (or the pseudogene TRBV3-2) combines with J gene TRBJ1-3; D not resolved. CDR3 size: 15 residues. V was shortened by 1 base and J by 0 bases, with 7 bases between the two germline ends. Per the germline V gene, CDR1 is LGHDT and CDR2 is YNNKEL (reference sequence). The CDR3 region has the DNA TGTGCCAGCAGCCAAGGACTCCTCTCTGGAAACACCATATATTTT. Encoded protein: CASSQGLLSGNTIYF.

V usage is TRBV27 and J usage is TRBJ2-5; 8 nucleotides line up with TRBD2. The CDR3 runs 14 residues. After removal of 8 bases from V and 5 bases from J, the junction contained 10 bases not matched to a gene. CDR1 is MNHEY, CDR2 SMNVEV, per germline (reference sequence). The CDR3 region has the DNA TGTGCCAGCTCCTTTTTCCGGGGGGGGGAGACCCAGTACTTC. Translated, it gives CASSFFRGGETQYF.

The gene calls are TRBV27 and TRBJ2-1, with TRBD1 matching over 9 bases. The CDR3 totals 15 residues. J was trimmed by 4 bases and V by 4 bases; bases with no gene match: 5. The germline CDR1 and CDR2 sequences are MNHEY and SMNVEV (reference sequence). CDR3 sequence reads: CASSSDRGIYNEQFF. The CDR3 bases are TGTGCCAGCAGTTCCGACAGGGGGATTTACAATGAGCAGTTCTTC.

As DNA, the CDR3 is TGTGCCAGCAGCCCCAGGGGGAGCCCGACCGTTGGCTACACCTTC. Amino acid sequence: CASSPRGSPTVGYTF. J is TRBJ1-2 and V is TRBV4-2, with 7 bases identical to TRBD1. The CDR3 contains 15 residues. Germline-derived CDR1 and CDR2 are LGHNA and YNFKEQ. V was pared by 4 bases and J by 7 bases, with 12 bases of the junction left unmatched.

The rearrangement joins TRBV11-3 to TRBJ1-2, with 7 bases identical to TRBD1. The CDR3 consists of 12 residues. Germline lookup yields CDR1 SGHNT and CDR2 YENEEA. V lost 5 bases, J lost 4 bases, and 1 base stayed unmatched. CDR3 protein: CASSTGAYGYTF. The DNA for the CDR3 is TGTGCCAGCAGCACAGGGGCCTATGGCTACACCTTC.

The V gene is TRBV6-2 or TRBV6-3, the J gene TRBJ1-1; TRBD1 might be the D (6 bases). Per the germline V gene, CDR1 is MNHEY and CDR2 is SVGEGT. Trimming pared 2 bases from V and 0 bases from J, leaving 13 bases between. There are 16 residues in the CDR3. CDR3 sequence reads: CASSYLRQVMNTEAFF. For the CDR3, the DNA is TGTGCCAGCAGTTACCTCCGACAGGTTATGAACACTGAAGCTTTCTTT.

The rearrangement links TRBV30 to TRBJ2-3; 12 bases are shared with TRBD2. V was pared by 3 bases and J by 0 bases, with 4 bases of the junction left unmatched. The CDR3 sequence is 16 residues long. Germline CDR1 is GTSNPN and CDR2 is SVGIG (reference sequence). The CDR3 protein is CAWRTLAGGSTDTQYF. DNA of the CDR3: TGTGCCTGGAGGACTCTAGCGGGGGGGAGCACAGATACGCAGTATTTT.

The rearrangement joins TRBV12-5 to TRBJ1-1, with D perhaps matching TRBD1 (5 bases). CDR1 and CDR2 (germline): LGHNT, FRNRAP. The CDR3 sequence is 16 residues long. V dropped 0 bases and J dropped 4 bases, with 15 bases sitting between them. The CDR3 DNA reads as TGTGCTAGTGGTTTGGTACGGGGCAGGGAGGTCACTGAAGCTTTCTTT. Amino acids: CASGLVRGREVTEAFF.

The V and J genes are TRBV6-6 and TRBJ1-1; the D gene is possibly TRBD1 (6 bases). Germline CDR1 is MNHNY and CDR2 is SVGAGI (reference sequence). Trimming cost V 4 bases and J 3 bases, with 15 bases left between them. This CDR3 spans 15 amino acids. The CDR3 reads CASSWGPGRDTEAFF. CDR3 nucleotides: TGTGCCAGCAGTTGGGGGCCCGGTCGGGACACTGAAGCTTTCTTT.

The genes are TRBV3-1 (or the pseudogene TRBV3-2) and TRBJ1-6; 7 nucleotides match TRBD1. CDR1 is LGHDT, CDR2 YNNKEL, per germline (reference sequence). After removal of 6 bases from V and 8 bases from J, the junction contained 10 bases not matched to a gene. This CDR3 comprises 15 residues. Written as DNA, the CDR3 is TGTGCCAGCAGGCCTGGACAGGTTGCCCATTCACCCCTCCACTTT. Amino acids: CASRPGQVAHSPLHF.

The table lists this clone with a few counts. The V call is TRBV5-1, the J call TRBJ2-5; 11 bases agree with TRBD2. Losses at the gene ends were 0 bases for V and 0 bases for J; bases not matched to a gene: 4. Germline V CDR1 and CDR2: SGHRS, YFSETQ. The CDR3 covers 17 residues. CDR3 region: CASSLALAGAYQETQYF. The CDR3 nucleotides read TGCGCCAGCAGCTTGGCACTAGCGGGGGCCTACCAAGAGACCCAGTACTTC.

A remark on this clone: At the DNA level, this CDR3 is encoded by other sequences in the same sample as well. The chain is built from TRBV13 and TRBJ1-6; 10 positions agree with TRBD1. Looked up from germline, CDR1 is PRHDT and CDR2 is FYEKMQ (reference sequence). V dropped 2 bases and J dropped 7; count of bases not matched to a gene: 2. The CDR3 is 15 residues long. The CDR3 loop reads CASSLRGQGNSPLHF. The CDR3 nucleotides are TGTGCCAGCAGCTTAAGGGGACAGGGGAATTCACCCCTCCACTTT.

The V gene is TRBV3-1 (or the pseudogene TRBV3-2), the J gene TRBJ2-5, with 8 bases lining up with TRBD1. Trimming removed 6 bases from V and 0 bases from J; junction bases left unmatched: 3. In germline, CDR1 is LGHDT, CDR2 YNNKEL (reference sequence). This CDR3 has 14 residues. The CDR3 coding sequence is TGTGCCAGCAGACGACAGGGGAACCAAGAGACCCAGTACTTC. Translating gives CASRRQGNQETQYF.

In this sample, this clone turned up once. V is TRBV7-2 and J is TRBJ1-2; D gene unclear. The CDR3 has 15 amino acids. V was clipped by 1 base and J by 4 bases, with 13 bases between them. CDR1 and CDR2 from the germline V gene are SGHTA and FQGNSA. The CDR3 coding sequence is TGTGCCAGCAGCTTAGGGACTGACCCTCCCTATGGCTACACCTTC. It codes for CASSLGTDPPYGYTF. Filled out from reference TRBV7-2 and TRBJ1-2, the complete variable domain reads GAGVSQSPSNKVTEKGKDVELRCDPISGHTALYWYRQSLGQGLEFLIYFQGNSAPDKSGLPSDRFSAERTGGSVSTLTIQRTQQEDSAVYLCASSLGTDPPYGYTFGSGTRLTVV.